These T cell receptor beta chains were read from a single sample in a study of cytomegalovirus exposure and HLA in healthy donors. Profiling relied on immunoSEQ multiplex PCR, and the TCRdb table lists in-frame clones only, not all of them. The sample has 150,000 to 200,000 clones; 65% to 80% are singletons. Sequenced sample: PBMCs. The source of these receptors is a woman younger than 45 in good health and CMV-seropositive. The CDR3 runs from the conserved cysteine through the conserved F or W. Each record gives: CDR3 protein, CDR3 DNA, J gene, clone size, D gene, V gene. D genes are given only for firm matches. Only part of the rows carry a size: once, few, many, or a class if the clone is expanded.

CASSLISGQGPQETQYF	TGTGCCAGCAGCTTAATTTCCGGACAGGGCCCCCAAGAGACCCAGTACTTC	TRBJ2-5	NA	TRBD1	TRBV7-2
CASSRDSSEQYF	TGTGCCAGCTCAAGGGACAGTTCCGAGCAGTACTTC	TRBJ2-7	few	TRBD1	TRBV18
CASSDSEQSPLVGYTF	TGCGCCAGCAGTGACTCGGAGCAGTCCCCACTAGTGGGCTACACCTTC	TRBJ1-2	NA	NA	TRBV6-4
CASSLAVTGVDTQYF	TGCGCCAGCAGCTTGGCCGTCACAGGGGTAGATACGCAGTATTTT	TRBJ2-3	NA	TRBD1	TRBV5-1
CASSPDTGGFYNEQFF	TGTGCCAGCAGTCCAGACACAGGGGGTTTCTACAATGAGCAGTTCTTC	TRBJ2-1	NA	TRBD1	TRBV27
CASSIGLAGGWVETQYF	TGTGCCAGTAGTATAGGACTAGCGGGGGGTTGGGTAGAGACCCAGTACTTC	TRBJ2-5	NA	TRBD2	TRBV19
CAISQTDRGLGEQFF	TGTGCCATCAGTCAAACGGACAGGGGGCTAGGTGAGCAGTTCTTC	TRBJ2-1	NA	TRBD1	TRBV10-3
CASGGRKGSGANVLTF	TGTGCCAGCGGGGGGAGAAAAGGGTCTGGGGCCAACGTCCTGACTTTC	TRBJ2-6	NA	NA	TRBV25-1
CASSSTDRGPEETQYF	TGCGCCAGCAGCTCGACGGACAGGGGGCCGGAGGAGACCCAGTACTTC	TRBJ2-5	once	TRBD1	TRBV5-1
CASSRQSFVGPQHF	TGTGCCAGCAGTAGACAGTCATTCGTTGGGCCCCAGCATTTT	TRBJ1-5	few	NA	TRBV6-5
CASSLGSGALVATNEKLFF	TGTGCCAGCAGTTTGGGGTCAGGGGCACTTGTTGCAACTAATGAAAAACTGTTTTTT	TRBJ1-4	NA	NA	TRBV28
CASRPDRANTGELFF	TGCGCCAGCAGACCCGACAGGGCGAACACCGGGGAGCTGTTTTTT	TRBJ2-2	once	TRBD1	TRBV5-1
CASSPEFGRGGGTQYF	TGTGCCAGCAGCCCCGAATTTGGGCGGGGGGGCGGTACGCAGTATTTT	TRBJ2-3	NA	TRBD2	TRBV25-1
CASSRDTNTEAFF	TGCGCCAGCAGCCGGGACACGAACACTGAAGCTTTCTTT	TRBJ1-1	NA	NA	TRBV4-1
CASSAEGQHNSPLHF	TGTGCCAGCAGTGCCGAGGGACAGCATAATTCACCCCTCCACTTT	TRBJ1-6	NA	TRBD1	TRBV2
CSVEEVGRGDYGYTF	TGCAGCGTTGAAGAGGTGGGCAGGGGAGACTATGGCTACACCTTC	TRBJ1-2	NA	NA	TRBV29-1
CASSAQGFGNQPQHF	TGTGCCAGCAGTGCCCAGGGGTTTGGCAATCAGCCCCAGCATTTT	TRBJ1-5	NA	NA	TRBV6-5
CASSRIALLAGAGELFF	TGTGCCAGCAGTCGTATAGCTCTTCTAGCGGGGGCCGGGGAGCTGTTTTTT	TRBJ2-2	NA	TRBD2	TRBV7-9
CASSSGQGLRNQPQHF	TGTGCCAGCAGCTCCGGACAGGGCCTACGCAATCAGCCCCAGCATTTT	TRBJ1-5	NA	TRBD1	TRBV7-9
CASSVERTGQYEQYF	TGCGCCAGCTCCGTTGAACGGACAGGACAATACGAGCAGTACTTC	TRBJ2-7	NA	TRBD1	TRBV4-3
CASSLKGARSEKLFF	TGTGCCAGCAGCTTAAAGGGGGCGAGGAGTGAAAAACTGTTTTTT	TRBJ1-4	NA	TRBD1	TRBV7-3
CASYLEREQYF	TGTGCCAGCTACTTGGAGCGCGAGCAGTACTTC	TRBJ2-7	NA	NA	TRBV7-8
CASSPSGGAGEQYF	TGTGCCAGCAGTCCTAGCGGGGGGGCGGGTGAGCAGTACTTC	TRBJ2-7	NA	TRBD2	TRBV27
CAVPGGTGNQPQHF	TGCGCCGTCCCCGGGGGAACTGGCAATCAGCCCCAGCATTTT	TRBJ1-5	NA	NA	TRBV10-1
CASTRGQNTDTQYF	TGCGCCAGCACGAGGGGGCAAAACACAGATACGCAGTATTTT	TRBJ2-3	few	TRBD1	TRBV5-1
CASSLVVAGGQETQYF	TGTGCCAGCAGCTTAGTAGTAGCGGGGGGTCAAGAGACCCAGTACTTC	TRBJ2-5	NA	TRBD2	TRBV7-8
CASSYSPPGVYEQYF	TGTGCCAGCAGTTACAGCCCGCCGGGTGTCTACGAGCAGTACTTC	TRBJ2-7	NA	NA	TRBV6-5
CASSLGRTGGPSGETQYF	TGTGCCAGCAGCTTGGGGCGGACAGGGGGCCCTTCGGGGGAGACCCAGTACTTC	TRBJ2-5	NA	TRBD1	TRBV5-5
CASSRTGEGYGYTF	TGTGCCAGTAGTAGGACAGGGGAGGGCTATGGCTACACCTTC	TRBJ1-2	NA	TRBD1	TRBV19
CASSQPPDRLGGANVLTF	TGCGCCAGCAGCCAACCCCCGGACAGGTTGGGAGGGGCCAACGTCCTGACTTTC	TRBJ2-6	NA	TRBD1	TRBV4-3
CASSPLPSGGPLKYF	TGCGCCAGCAGCCCTCTCCCTAGCGGGGGCCCCCTGAAGTATTTT	TRBJ2-3	few	TRBD2	TRBV5-1
CASSTPPDTQYF	TGTGCCAGCAGTACACCGCCCGATACGCAGTATTTT	TRBJ2-3	once	NA	TRBV6-5
CASSWSPETQYF	TGTGCCAGTTCGTGGAGTCCTGAGACCCAGTACTTC	TRBJ2-5	NA	NA	TRBV19
CAYSVGPLPYFQPQHF	TGTGCCTATTCAGTGGGGCCTCTTCCCTACTTTCAGCCCCAGCATTTT	TRBJ1-5	NA	NA	TRBV30